This paragraph reports one TCR beta chain. It has no much larger one-base neighbor in the sample; base qualities were not kept. TCR cDNA was synthesized by 5'RACE template switching, which introduced a universal primer site and unique molecular identifiers. Priming of cDNA synthesis was performed from both the TCR alpha and TCR beta constant segments. Library amplification involved two PCR steps, and the second step added sample barcodes and sequencing adapters. Libraries were sequenced on Illumina HiSeq 2500 (2x100 bp) or NovaSeq (2x150 bp). The study's processing was this. MIGEC was used to demultiplex reads and collapse the reads into UMI consensus sequences, and MiXCR was used for V(D)J alignment. Clonotypes responding to the vaccine were identified with edgeR on replicate PBMC samples, with the criteria of FDR below 0.01 and a log2 fold change above 5 up to day 15. Bulk clonotypes were assigned CD4 or CD8 identity according to which sequenced CD4 or CD8 repertoire held them at higher abundance. NS4B-specific clonotypes were defined as those at least 10-fold enriched in dextramer-positive over dextramer-negative fractions; CD4-biased clonotypes were excluded. The public reads were reanalyzed by TCRdb: fastp trimming at Q25, MiXCR alignment, in-frame beta chains only. Every distinct CDR3 protein forms one entry, paired with its most common genes and DNA. TCRdb's processing, not the authors' own work, is the source of the V and J calls. The sample table contains under 55,000 distinct CDR3 sequences; only one count was recorded for around 6.7% of them. The ten most abundant clones make up approximately 25% of the sample.

The data are from a study of T cells after yellow fever vaccination (dated by TCRdb to the late 2010s). Study-wide context: The SMART-Seq v4 Ultra Low Input RNA kit was used to prepare libraries from fractions with low cell numbers. To follow T-cell clones before and after primary and booster YFV17D yellow fever vaccination, bulk TCR alpha and beta repertoires were sequenced over time. Two healthy male donors, one aged 18 to 29 and one aged 30 to 40 years, made up the cohort. Blood was collected at multiple timepoints before and after primary and secondary immunization, and bulk PBMC replicates and cell subsets were isolated.

The treatment or condition label here, explained by the study, means: live attenuated yellow fever vaccine strain. A standard Ficoll-Paque protocol was used to isolate PBMCs from peripheral blood. Epitope-specific CD8 T cells were sorted with a dextramer loaded with the yellow fever NS4B epitope peptide, and anti-CD3 and anti-CD8 staining was applied. TriZol was used to extract RNA from bulk PBMCs, from CD4 and CD8 fractions, and from dextramer-positive and dextramer-negative fractions. From V the trimming removes 3 bases and from J it removes 5 bases, while the gene matches leave 11 bases of the junction unaccounted for. The CDR3, from cysteine to phenylalanine, totals 16 residues. This entry keeps only the CDR3 DNA: 48 bases, framed from base 1. CDR1 and CDR2, looked up from the germline V gene (reference sequence), are PRHDT and FYEKMQ. Beyond this particular receptor, the publication reports: Compared with the primary T-cell response, the secondary T-cell response was weaker but faster, peaking on day 5 rather than day 15. Only two donors were included in the study, so the extent to which the findings can be generalized is limited. Computational filtering was needed because FACS-sorted repertoires could contain abundant contaminating clonotypes from the bulk population. Most clones expanded after primary vaccination were re-detected after the booster (around 96% of CD4 and around 88% of CD8), suggesting broad memory maintenance. A small share of clonotypes was detected in both CD4 and CD8 compartments, with the overlap likely arising from convergent recombination.

The receptor's source is a man aged 18 to 30 who received the YFV17D yellow fever vaccine. Sample: CD8+ T cells not binding an NS4B(214-222) dextramer, sorted from PBMCs, taken 35 to 50 days after the first yellow fever vaccination. Per the publication, the cell subset or site label means: NS4B epitope dextramer-negative CD8 T cells. The chain is made from TRBV13 and TRBJ2-5; 8 of the junction bases match TRBD2. The base sequence is TGTGCCAGCAGCTTTGGACACGGGGGGGCCGGGGAGACCCAGTACTTC. Translation gives CASSFGHGGAGETQYF.